Here is one T cell receptor beta chain with its context. The CDR3 spans 17 residues. Trimming shortened V by 3 bases and J by 7 bases, and 22 bases separated the two germline ends. Per the germline V gene, CDR1 is LGHNA and CDR2 is YNFKEQ. Unique molecular identifiers were incorporated into the prepared TCRbeta library. Each CDR3 protein is one row after TCRdb ran MiXCR on the PCR reads. The sample has about 610,000 distinct CDR3 sequences; roughly a tenth are singletons. This specimen belongs to a study of T-cell reconstitution after alpha-beta-depleted transplantation in children. The chain couples TRBV4-2 to TRBJ1-3, with TRBD1 as a possible D gene (6 bases). Sequences were derived from PBMCs from the stem cell graft donor, sampled from the stem cell graft. The sequence was obtained from a human donor who donated a stem cell graft to a child with acute myeloid leukemia. CDR3 coding DNA: TGTGCCAGCAGCCATCGACAGGAATTCGATAACTGGAACACCATATATTTT. Translating it yields CASSHRQEFDNWNTIYF.